This is a list of T cell receptor beta chains from one sample in a study of OX40 agonist ivuxolimab in advanced cancers. Only in-frame clones appear in the TCRdb table, and some are missing; sequencing was by immunoSEQ multiplex PCR. The sample holds more than 40,000 clones, over 65% seen once. This sample comprised CD4+ or CD8+ T cells sorted from blood, obtained in a trial of the OX40 agonist ivuxolimab. The receptors shown here come from an adult with an advanced solid tumor such as melanoma, head and neck, liver or kidney cancer. The CDR3 runs from the conserved cysteine through the conserved F or W. Fields, in order: CDR3 DNA, CDR3 protein, J gene, clone size, V gene, D gene. A D gene is named only where the DNA matches it firmly. Clone sizes are given selectively: once, few, many, or a class where the clone is expanded.

CDR3nt: TGCGCCAGCAGCTTGGCCCTAGCGGGGGGGCCGAAGGCCAAAAACATTCAGTACTTC
CDR3aa: CASSLALAGGPKAKNIQYF
j_gene: TRBJ2-4
abundance: -
v_gene: TRBV5-1
d_gene: TRBD2

CDR3nt: TGCAGCGTTCCACAGGGGGCTGGGGCCAACGTCCTGACTTTC
CDR3aa: CSVPQGAGANVLTF
j_gene: TRBJ2-6
abundance: once
v_gene: TRBV29-1
d_gene: TRBD1

CDR3nt: TGCGCCAGCAGCGTGACAGGTCTCCTCGCGAACACCGGGGAGCTGTTTTTT
CDR3aa: CASSVTGLLANTGELFF
j_gene: TRBJ2-2
abundance: -
v_gene: TRBV5-1
d_gene: -

CDR3nt: TGTGCCAGCAGACCTCCTAGGGGGGGCAACACTGAAGCTTTCTTT
CDR3aa: CASRPPRGGNTEAFF
j_gene: TRBJ1-1
abundance: -
v_gene: TRBV7-6
d_gene: -

CDR3nt: TGTGCCAGTAGTATCGACAGGAAATATGGCTACACCTTC
CDR3aa: CASSIDRKYGYTF
j_gene: TRBJ1-2
abundance: -
v_gene: TRBV19
d_gene: -

CDR3nt: TGTGCCAGCTCAACAGGGGGCGGCAAAGCGGCTTTCTTT
CDR3aa: CASSTGGGKAAFF
j_gene: TRBJ1-1
abundance: -
v_gene: TRBV18
d_gene: TRBD1

CDR3nt: TGTGCCAGCAGCTTATCAATGACAGAGAACACTGAAGCTTTCTTT
CDR3aa: CASSLSMTENTEAFF
j_gene: TRBJ1-1
abundance: -
v_gene: TRBV7-8
d_gene: -

CDR3nt: TGTGCCAGCAGCGCTAAGGGGACAGGAGCCTACGAGCAGTACTTC
CDR3aa: CASSAKGTGAYEQYF
j_gene: TRBJ2-7
abundance: -
v_gene: TRBV7-9
d_gene: TRBD1

CDR3nt: TGCGCCAGCAGCCAAGATCGACTAGCGGTCGTGGATACGCAGTATTTT
CDR3aa: CASSQDRLAVVDTQYF
j_gene: TRBJ2-3
abundance: -
v_gene: TRBV4-1
d_gene: TRBD2

CDR3nt: TGTGCCAGCAGCGTAGAGGACAGCACCTATGGCTACACCTTC
CDR3aa: CASSVEDSTYGYTF
j_gene: TRBJ1-2
abundance: -
v_gene: TRBV9
d_gene: -

CDR3nt: TGTGCCAGCAGTTCTAAATACGATGGGGCCAACGTCCTGACTTTC
CDR3aa: CASSSKYDGANVLTF
j_gene: TRBJ2-6
abundance: -
v_gene: TRBV7-9
d_gene: -

CDR3nt: TGTGCCAGCACCCGCGCTAGCGGGGTATACAATGAGCAGTTCTTC
CDR3aa: CASTRASGVYNEQFF
j_gene: TRBJ2-1
abundance: -
v_gene: TRBV6-1
d_gene: TRBD2

CDR3nt: TGTGCCAGCAGTCTTTTTGGGGGAGCGAACACCGGGGAGCTGTTTTTT
CDR3aa: CASSLFGGANTGELFF
j_gene: TRBJ2-2
abundance: -
v_gene: TRBV2
d_gene: -

CDR3nt: TGTGCCAGCAGCTTAGGGTCTCAAGAGACCCAGTACTTC
CDR3aa: CASSLGSQETQYF
j_gene: TRBJ2-5
abundance: -
v_gene: TRBV7-9
d_gene: -

CDR3nt: TGTGCCTGGGACAGCTCGTTCTCTGGAAACACCATATATTTT
CDR3aa: CAWDSSFSGNTIYF
j_gene: TRBJ1-3
abundance: -
v_gene: TRBV30
d_gene: -

CDR3nt: TGTGCCATCAGCTCGGGACAGGGGGCCCTTGGCTACACCTTC
CDR3aa: CAISSGQGALGYTF
j_gene: TRBJ1-2
abundance: -
v_gene: TRBV10-3
d_gene: TRBD1

CDR3nt: TGTGCCAGTTCAGGGGACGCTAACTATGGCTACACCTTC
CDR3aa: CASSGDANYGYTF
j_gene: TRBJ1-2
abundance: -
v_gene: TRBV6-1
d_gene: -

CDR3nt: TGTGCCATCAGGGAAACATCTGAAGCTTTCTTT
CDR3aa: CAIRETSEAFF
j_gene: TRBJ1-1
abundance: few
v_gene: TRBV10-3
d_gene: -

CDR3nt: TGTGCCAGCAGCTGGGGGGACCAAGAGACCCAGTACTTC
CDR3aa: CASSWGDQETQYF
j_gene: TRBJ2-5
abundance: -
v_gene: TRBV7-8
d_gene: -

CDR3nt: TGTGCCAGCAGTGGGGTCAAGCGGGGCGATACGCAGTATTTT
CDR3aa: CASSGVKRGDTQYF
j_gene: TRBJ2-3
abundance: -
v_gene: TRBV2
d_gene: TRBD2

CDR3nt: TGTGCCAGCAGTTTTCGGGGGCACACTGAAGCTTTCTTT
CDR3aa: CASSFRGHTEAFF
j_gene: TRBJ1-1
abundance: -
v_gene: TRBV28
d_gene: -

CDR3nt: TGTGCCAGCAGCTTAGAGACAGGCGGAACTGAAGCTTTCTTT
CDR3aa: CASSLETGGTEAFF
j_gene: TRBJ1-1
abundance: -
v_gene: TRBV7-2
d_gene: -

CDR3nt: TGTGCCCTAGGGGGCCCGGGGAGTTCACCCCTCCACTTT
CDR3aa: CALGGPGSSPLHF
j_gene: TRBJ1-6
abundance: once
v_gene: TRBV30
d_gene: TRBD1

CDR3nt: TGTGCCAGCAGACCAGGGGTAACCGGGGAGCTGTTTTTT
CDR3aa: CASRPGVTGELFF
j_gene: TRBJ2-2
abundance: few
v_gene: TRBV9
d_gene: -

CDR3nt: TGTGCCAGCAGTGACTCGTTTGCGGGGGGTCACAATGAGCAGTTCTTC
CDR3aa: CASSDSFAGGHNEQFF
j_gene: TRBJ2-1
abundance: -
v_gene: TRBV6-4
d_gene: TRBD2

CDR3nt: TGTGCCAGTAGGGGAAGGGGAGGGACTGAAGCTTTCTTT
CDR3aa: CASRGRGGTEAFF
j_gene: TRBJ1-1
abundance: -
v_gene: TRBV19
d_gene: -

CDR3nt: TGTGCCAGCAGCCCCCGGGGTAGCTACAATGAGCAGTTCTTC
CDR3aa: CASSPRGSYNEQFF
j_gene: TRBJ2-1
abundance: -
v_gene: TRBV9
d_gene: -

CDR3nt: TGTGCCAGCTCACCACCGGTGCTGGGGAGAGGCACTGAAGCTTTCTTT
CDR3aa: CASSPPVLGRGTEAFF
j_gene: TRBJ1-1
abundance: -
v_gene: TRBV18
d_gene: -